What follows is one T cell receptor (beta chain) and its context. Its antigen is undetermined. The record originates from a study of T cell responses to AZD1222 COVID-19 vaccine. The table came from immunoSEQ multiplex PCR; TCRdb's copy has only in-frame clones and leaves some out. The sample holds approximately 150,000 clones; around nine tenths are singletons and the top ten take about a tenth. Study-wide results and caveats: Only 5 or 6 people who got AZD1222 tested seropositive at baseline. With dominance at 160-218 and 743-854, vaccine-associated CD4 TCRs spanned spike.

The source material was peripheral blood, sampled 28 days after the second AZD1222 dose. This TCR derives from an adult who received the AZD1222 COVID-19 vaccine.

The CDR3 DNA follows: TGTGCCAGCAGCTTAGTGAGGTTTAACTATGGCTACACCTTC. Translated: CASSLVRFNYGYTF. The chain has TRBV7-9 and TRBJ1-2; D is unclear. In germline, CDR1 is SEHNR, CDR2 FQNEAQ (reference sequence). The CDR3 length is 14 residues. V lost 1 base to trimming and J lost 1 base, with 7 bases between them.